The 25 T cell receptor beta chains listed next were all sequenced from one sample in a study of identical twins. In TCRdb, the 5' RACE reads were re-called with MiXCR into one record per CDR3 protein. The profile shows about 330,000 distinct CDR3 sequences, over 9% of them singletons. The data were also submitted as part of a second study, on yellow fever vaccine responses in identical twins.

The sample comprised CD8+ T cells sorted from blood. All receptors derive from a woman aged 18-29 years in good health.

The chain combines TRBV9 with TRBJ2-1; D might be TRBD2 (6 bases). V was cut by 3 bases and J by 4 bases, with 23 bases left in between. Germline-derived CDR1 and CDR2 are SGDLS and YYNGEE. The CDR3 is 18 amino acids. CDR3 in amino acids: CASSAPSGEVGGYNEQFF. CDR3 in DNA: TGTGCCAGCAGCGCCCCTTCCGGGGAGGTCGGAGGATACAATGAGCAGTTCTTC. Full variable domain (rest looked up from reference TRBV9 and TRBJ2-1): DSGVTQTPKHLITATGQRVTLRCSPRSGDLSVYWYQQSLDQGLQFLIQYYNGEERAKGNILERFSAQQFPDLHSELNLSSLELGDSALYFCASSAPSGEVGGYNEQFFGPGTRLTVL.

The chain joins TRBV15 to TRBJ2-7; no reliable D call. The germline CDR1 and CDR2 sequences are LNHNV and YYDKDF (reference sequence). Trimming cost V 8 bases and J 4 bases, with 15 bases left between them. This CDR3 region has 13 residues. CDR3 sequence: CATRPLGNYEQYF. Here the CDR3 DNA reads TGTGCCACCCGACCATTGGGGAATTACGAGCAGTACTTC.

This clonotype was found a few times. This chain joins TRBV5-6 and TRBJ2-3, with 9 bases matching TRBD2. Losses at the gene ends were 5 bases for V and 0 bases for J; bases not matched to a gene: 4. This CDR3 is built from 15 residues. In germline, CDR1 is SGHDT, CDR2 YYEEEE. The CDR3 DNA follows: TGTGCCAGCAGAATAGCGGGGGCCAGCACAGATACGCAGTATTTT. Its protein product is CASRIAGASTDTQYF.

This clonotype was counted only a few times. V gene TRBV10-1 combines with J gene TRBJ2-2; D is possibly TRBD1 or TRBD2 (5 bases each). Looked up from germline, CDR1 is WNHNN and CDR2 is SYGVQD (reference sequence). V was cut by 4 bases and J by 8 bases, with 14 bases left in between. This CDR3 is 14 amino acids long. In nucleotides, the CDR3 is TGCGCCAGCAGTGGGACCCACGAGGGGGGGGAGCTGTTTTTT. Encoded protein: CASSGTHEGGELFF.

The rearrangement joins TRBV5-4 to TRBJ2-3; 9 nucleotides line up with TRBD2. From germline, CDR1 is SGHNT and CDR2 YYREEE (reference sequence). The trim removed 4 bases at V and 4 bases at J, leaving 10 bases unmatched. This CDR3 has 16 amino acids. CDR3 DNA: TGTGCCAGCAGCATCCTGGGGGCGGGAGGGCCAGATACGCAGTATTTT. It specifies CASSILGAGGPDTQYF.

The DNA for the CDR3 is TGTGCCAGCAGTTACTCTGTGGGGGGGGCCGGCAATGAGCAGTTCTTC. Translating it yields CASSYSVGGAGNEQFF. The V call is TRBV6-5, the J call TRBJ2-1, with D possibly TRBD2 on 7 matching bases. Germline V lookup: CDR1 MNHEY, CDR2 SVGAGI. CDR3 size: 16 residues. Trimming shortened V by 0 bases and J by 6 bases, and 15 bases separated the two germline ends.

The rearrangement uses TRBV7-9 and TRBJ2-2; no reliable D call. Between the trimmed V and J ends, which lost 3 bases and 1 base, there was a span of 9 bases. The germline V gene has CDR1 SEHNR and CDR2 FQNEAQ (reference sequence). The CDR3 totals 15 residues. CDR3 nucleotides: TGTGCCAGCAGCTTCAGCGCCCTGAACACCGGGGAGCTGTTTTTT. It codes for CASSFSALNTGELFF.

V and J are TRBV15 and TRBJ2-4, with a weak D call TRBD2 (5 bases). Trimming pared 4 bases from V and 1 base from J, leaving 8 bases between. The CDR3 spans 14 residues. Germline V gives CDR1 LNHNV, CDR2 YYDKDF (reference sequence). This chain's CDR3 is CATSTGEAKNIQYF. CDR3 DNA sequence: TGTGCCACCAGCACTGGGGAGGCCAAAAACATTCAGTACTTC.

This clonotype was detected a few times. The chain has TRBV6-5 and TRBJ1-2; D not resolved. Trimming removed 3 bases at V and 8 bases at J, with 22 bases between. From germline, CDR1 is MNHEY and CDR2 SVGAGI. This CDR3 region has 16 residues. The CDR3: CASSYIPGRSPEGYTF. DNA for the CDR3: TGTGCCAGCAGTTATATCCCCGGGAGGTCCCCTGAGGGCTACACCTTC.

The CDR3 spells CASSPWTPPYPYTQETQYF. The CDR3 DNA reads as TGTGCCAGCAGCCCATGGACCCCTCCATACCCCTACACGCAAGAGACCCAGTACTTC. V and J are TRBV11-2 and TRBJ2-5; D remains ambiguous. The CDR3 is made up of 19 amino acids. Germline CDR1 and CDR2: SGHAT and FQNNGV. V was shortened by 5 bases and J by 2 bases, with 27 bases between the two germline ends.

A few counts support this clonotype. The chain employs TRBV6-2 or TRBV6-3 and TRBJ2-7; D gene uncertain. CDR1 and CDR2 (germline): MNHEY, SVGEGT. This CDR3 is built from 12 residues. The V and J ends lost 6 bases and 4 bases respectively, with 10 bases between them. CDR3 DNA sequence: TGTGCCAGCAGCCCACAAGGATACGAGCAGTACGTC. Translating it yields CASSPQGYEQYV.

This chain connects TRBV15 to TRBJ1-1; D gene ambiguous. The CDR3 is 12 residues long. With 4 bases removed from V and 5 bases from J, the gap between germline ends came to 8 bases. Germline V gene sequence: CDR1 LNHNV, CDR2 YYDKDF (reference sequence). CDR3: CATSTSRTEAFF. The CDR3 nucleotides are TGTGCCACCAGCACTTCCAGGACTGAAGCTTTCTTT.

This rearrangement joins TRBV7-9 to TRBJ2-7, with 8 bases aligning to TRBD2. With 7 bases clipped from V and 3 bases from J, the junction kept 11 bases outside the gene matches. The germline CDR1 and CDR2 sequences are SEHNR and FQNEAQ (reference sequence). The CDR3 extends over 15 amino acids. CDR3 sequence: CASNPGGDVNYEQYF. For the CDR3, the DNA is TGTGCCAGCAACCCGGGGGGGGATGTTAACTACGAGCAGTACTTC.

The chain is built from TRBV29-1 and TRBJ1-2; no clear D gene. V lost 3 bases, J lost 7 bases, and 15 bases lay in between. The CDR3 covers 13 residues. Germline CDR1 and CDR2: SQVTM and ANQGSEA. CDR3 coding DNA: TGCAGCGTTGAGTTGACTAACGGCTTTGGCTACACCTTC. This encodes CSVELTNGFGYTF.

The chain has TRBV28 and TRBJ2-7; 12 bases fit TRBD2. Germline V gene lookup returns CDR1 MDHEN and CDR2 SYDVKM. The CDR3 runs to 17 residues. With 7 bases clipped from V and 4 bases from J, the junction kept 14 bases outside the gene matches. CDR3 bases: TGTGCCAGCACCCCGGGAGTGACTAGCGGGAGTCGGTACGAGCAGTACTTC. As protein: CASTPGVTSGSRYEQYF. Drawing the rest from reference TRBV28 and TRBJ2-7, the complete variable domain is DVKVTQSSRYLVKRTGEKVFLECVQDMDHENMFWYRQDPGLGLRLIYFSYDVKMKEKGDIPEGYSVSREKKERFSLILESASTNQTSMYLCASTPGVTSGSRYEQYFGPGTRLTVT.

The CDR3 sequence is CASSASYQETQYF. The CDR3 coding sequence is TGTGCCAGCAGTGCCTCCTACCAAGAGACCCAGTACTTC. The chain links TRBV2 to TRBJ2-5; D not certain. This CDR3 region has 13 residues. Germline CDR1 reads SNHLY; CDR2 reads FYNNEI. The germline V and J ends were trimmed by 4 bases and 0 bases, with 6 bases remaining between them.

The chain is built from TRBV3-1 and TRBJ2-3, with TRBD2 matching 7 bases. Trimming removed 0 bases from V and 6 bases from J; junction bases left unmatched: 9. Germline V CDR1 and CDR2: LGHDT, YNNKEL (reference sequence). CDR3 size: 16 residues. The DNA for the CDR3 is TGTGCCAGCAGCCAAGACCAGACTAGCTCGATGGATACGCAGTATTTT. This sequence encodes CASSQDQTSSMDTQYF.

Only a few counts were recorded for this clonotype. V is TRBV11-2 and J is TRBJ2-3; TRBD2 matches 11 bases. The CDR3 contains 14 residues. V trimming: 3 bases; J trimming: 6 bases; junction bases outside the gene matches: 2. The germline gives CDR1 SGHAT, CDR2 FQNNGV. CDR3 sequence: CASSFSGRADTQYF. The DNA of the CDR3 is TGTGCCAGCAGCTTTAGCGGGAGGGCCGATACGCAGTATTTT.

This clonotype was detected a few times. The V gene is TRBV5-6, the J gene TRBJ2-7, with no clear D. Deletions cut 6 bases from V and 1 base from J, with 11 bases between. The CDR3 is made up of 13 amino acids. CDR1 is SGHDT, CDR2 YYEEEE, per germline. The CDR3 sequence: CASTQRSSYEQYV. The DNA for the CDR3 is TGTGCCAGCACCCAAAGGAGTTCCTACGAGCAGTACGTC.

This clonotype has ten or more counts. This chain uses TRBV12-3 or TRBV12-4 with TRBJ2-3, with a possible D match to TRBD2 (6 bases). Trimming cost V 5 bases and J 2 bases, with 20 bases left between them. The length of the CDR3 is 17 residues. The CDR3 bases are TGTGCCAGCAGTACATTCACCACGGAGGGGTACACAGATACGCAGTATTTT. This translates into CASSTFTTEGYTDTQYF.

This clonotype was counted only a few times. This chain links TRBV4-1 with TRBJ2-5; D possibly corresponds to TRBD1 (6 bases). V was clipped by 3 bases and J by 4 bases, with 18 bases between them. In germline, CDR1 is MGHRA, CDR2 YSYEKL. This CDR3 spans 16 amino acids. Written as DNA, the CDR3 is TGCGCCAGCAGCCATCCGTTCGGTGGGGGCGGAGAGACCCAGTACTTC. Amino acid sequence: CASSHPFGGGGETQYF.

V usage is TRBV7-6 and J usage is TRBJ2-5; D is ambiguous. The CDR3 loop spans 14 amino acids. In germline, CDR1 is SGHVS, CDR2 FNYEAQ. Trimming took off 5 bases at V and 2 bases at J, with 12 bases between the two ends. CDR3: CASSASRLQETQYF. CDR3 nucleotide sequence: TGTGCCAGCAGCGCATCCAGGTTGCAAGAGACCCAGTACTTC.

This rearrangement joins TRBV7-9 to TRBJ2-2; 11 nucleotides match TRBD2. Trimming at V came to 3 bases and at J to 3 bases, leaving 6 bases not matched to a gene. CDR1 is SEHNR and CDR2 is FQNEAQ in the germline V gene (reference sequence). The CDR3 totals 17 residues. CDR3 sequence reads: CASSFPLAGEHTGELFF. Here the CDR3 DNA reads TGTGCCAGCAGCTTCCCACTAGCGGGAGAACACACCGGGGAGCTGTTTTTT.

The CDR3 here is CASSFKGAQYF. The CDR3 nucleotides are TGTGCCAGCAGCTTTAAAGGGGCCCAGTACTTC. This chain uses TRBV5-5 with TRBJ2-5; D may be TRBD1 (5 bases). This CDR3 is 11 amino acids long. Trimming shortened V by 2 bases and J by 9 bases, and 8 bases separated the two germline ends. The germline V gene has CDR1 SGHKS and CDR2 YYEKEE (reference sequence).

This clonotype has only a few counts. The chain joins TRBV6-5 to TRBJ2-7, with 12 bases identical to TRBD2. The CDR3 runs to 18 residues. Germline assignment: CDR1 MNHEY and CDR2 SVGAGI. The V and J ends lost 0 bases and 0 bases, in that order; junction bases with no gene match: 6. The CDR3 is CASSYSPGLAGFSYEQYF. Here the CDR3 DNA reads TGTGCCAGCAGTTACTCGCCCGGACTAGCGGGATTCTCCTACGAGCAGTACTTC.